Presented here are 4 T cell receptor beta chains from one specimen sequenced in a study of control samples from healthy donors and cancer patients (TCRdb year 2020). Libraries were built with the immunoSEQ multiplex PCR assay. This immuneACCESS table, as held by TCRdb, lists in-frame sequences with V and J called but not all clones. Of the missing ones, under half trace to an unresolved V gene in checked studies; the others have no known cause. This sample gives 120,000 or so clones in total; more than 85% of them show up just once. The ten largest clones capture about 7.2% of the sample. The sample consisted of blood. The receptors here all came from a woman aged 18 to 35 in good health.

The CDR3 bases are TGTGCCAGTAGTGAGGTAGCGGGATTTTATTCACCCCTCCACTTT. It is translated as CASSEVAGFYSPLHF. The chain has TRBV19 and TRBJ1-6; no definite D call. The germline CDR1 and CDR2 sequences are LNHDA and SQIVND (reference sequence). There are 15 residues in the CDR3. V dropped 5 bases and J dropped 8 bases, with 16 bases sitting between them.

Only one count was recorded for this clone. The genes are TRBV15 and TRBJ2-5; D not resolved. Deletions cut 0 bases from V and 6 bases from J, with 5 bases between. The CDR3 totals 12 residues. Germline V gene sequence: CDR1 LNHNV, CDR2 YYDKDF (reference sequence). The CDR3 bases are TGTGCCACCAGCAGAGATGTGCAGACCCAGTACTTC. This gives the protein CATSRDVQTQYF.

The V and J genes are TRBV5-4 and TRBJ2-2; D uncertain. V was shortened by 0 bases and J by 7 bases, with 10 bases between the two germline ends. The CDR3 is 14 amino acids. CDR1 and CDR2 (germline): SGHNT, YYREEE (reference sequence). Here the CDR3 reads CASSLDSSGGELFF. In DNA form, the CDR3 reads TGTGCCAGCAGCTTGGACTCGTCAGGCGGGGAGCTGTTTTTT.

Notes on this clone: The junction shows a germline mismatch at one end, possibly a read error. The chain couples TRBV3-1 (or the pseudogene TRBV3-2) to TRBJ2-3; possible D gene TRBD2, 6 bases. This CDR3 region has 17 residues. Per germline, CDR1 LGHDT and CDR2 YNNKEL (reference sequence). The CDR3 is CASSEEVARERTDTQYF. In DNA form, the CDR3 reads TGTGCCAGCAGCGAAGAGGTAGCGCGGGAACGCACAGATACGCAGTATTTT.